Sequencing of this T cell receptor (beta chain) was carried out in a study of T cell responses to AZD1222 COVID-19 vaccine. Notes on the study in general: Clonal diversity was possibly underestimated, and the donors were mostly white British, with more females. The study found Spike-specific TCR breadth and depth rose after two AZD1222 doses.

Profiling relied on immunoSEQ multiplex PCR, and the TCRdb table lists in-frame clones only, not all of them. The sample lists tens of thousands of clones, around 90% occurring once. The J segment lost 5 bases and the V segment lost 7 bases, leaving 4 bases of the junction unmatched. This CDR3 contains 12 residues. Germline V gene data show CDR1 as LNHDA and CDR2 as SQIVND (reference sequence). This clone was detected only once. Its antigen is as yet unknown. The chain recombines TRBV19 with TRBJ2-5; the match to TRBD2 covers 7 bases. The source of this sequence is an adult in good health. The source was peripheral blood, collected on day 0 of AZD1222 vaccination. The CDR3 nucleotides are TGTGCCAGTACGGCCGGGGGGGAGACCCAGTACTTC. Amino acid sequence: CASTAGGETQYF.